Included here is one TCR beta chain sequence, with context. The antigen remains unidentified. The data stem from a study of Tregs in tolerant kidney transplant recipients. The CDR3 spans 16 residues. V gave up 5 bases and J gave up 0 bases; unmatched junction bases: 9. Germline V CDR1 and CDR2: SGHAT, FQNNGV. Some clones are missing from TCRdb's copy, which holds only in-frame ones; the method was immunoSEQ multiplex PCR. Of about 100,000 clones listed, more than 85% are singletons. Recipients received nonmyeloablative bone marrow transplants from related graft donors, with transient mixed chimerism. Unstimulated regulatory T cells (CD4+CD25+CD127-), CD4+CD25- non-regulatory cells, CD4 and CD8 cells were FACS-sorted from thawed PBMCs. Points from the study as a whole: The most relevant donor-specific Treg TCRbeta repertoire apparently came from expansion with activated donor B cells. Antigen-driven expansion was suggested because donor-specific Tregs expanded more than all Tregs in tolerant patients.

The source material was CD4+ T cells from blood (PBMCs), sampled 12 months after the transplant. This clonotype was obtained from a human patient who received a combined kidney and bone marrow transplant. Some T cells may have come from the graft donor. V and J are TRBV11-2 and TRBJ2-7; TRBD1 agrees at 8 bases. CDR3 region: CASSPMGQVPSYEQYF. The CDR3 region has the DNA TGTGCCAGCAGCCCAATGGGACAGGTTCCCTCCTACGAGCAGTACTTC.